Each of the 12 T cell receptor beta chains below was sequenced from the same sample in a study of T cell responses to AZD1222 COVID-19 vaccine. Produced via immunoSEQ multiplex PCR; TCRdb's table is partial and in-frame only. The sample yields over 130,000 clones, more than 85% seen once. Here the sequenced sample was peripheral blood, taken on day 0 of AZD1222 vaccination. Receptors were obtained from an adult in good health.

V is TRBV14 and J is TRBJ2-7, with D unresolved. V dropped 1 base and J dropped 7 bases, with 17 bases sitting between them. The CDR3 is 15 amino acids. Germline loops: CDR1 SGHDN, CDR2 FVKESK. CDR3 in DNA: TGTGCCAGCAGCCAAGTAATCGGGCCCGTGGGTGAGCAGTACTTC. Amino acids: CASSQVIGPVGEQYF.

The chain uses TRBV5-1 and TRBJ2-3; 7 positions agree with TRBD1. Germline V lookup: CDR1 SGHRS, CDR2 YFSETQ. Trimming removed 4 bases from V and 1 base from J; junction bases left unmatched: 0. This CDR3 is 13 amino acids long. The CDR3 nucleotides read TGCGCCAGCAGCACAGGGGGCACAGATACGCAGTATTTT. It translates to CASSTGGTDTQYF.

The rearrangement links TRBV7-9 to TRBJ2-7, with 14 nucleotides matching TRBD2. There are 15 residues in the CDR3. Germline V gene data show CDR1 as SEHNR and CDR2 as FQNEAQ (reference sequence). J gave up 3 bases and V 5 bases, and 3 bases lay outside the gene matches. DNA for the CDR3: TGTGCCAGCAGCGCCGGGACTAGCGGGAGCTACGAGCAGTACTTC. Amino acids: CASSAGTSGSYEQYF.

The gene calls are TRBV5-1 and TRBJ2-7, with 9 bases lining up with TRBD1. V lost 0 bases, J lost 4 bases, and 2 bases stayed unmatched. The CDR3 runs to 14 residues. Germline values: CDR1 SGHRS, CDR2 YFSETQ. CDR3 in amino acids: CASSLGDRAYEQYF. DNA for the CDR3: TGCGCCAGCAGCTTGGGGGACAGGGCTTACGAGCAGTACTTC.

V is TRBV6-5 and J is TRBJ1-4, with unresolved D. Trimming took off 5 bases at V and 4 bases at J, with 14 bases between the two ends. This CDR3 region has 15 residues. The germline V gene has CDR1 MNHEY and CDR2 SVGAGI. The CDR3: CASSPGELINEKLFF. CDR3 sequence (DNA): TGTGCCAGCAGTCCCGGGGAGCTGATTAATGAAAAACTGTTTTTT.

The chain carries TRBV4-1 and TRBJ1-5; possibly TRBD1 for D (6 bases). Germline lookup yields CDR1 MGHRA and CDR2 YSYEKL. Deletions cut 2 bases from V and 3 bases from J, with 20 bases between. This CDR3 has 18 amino acids. CDR3 bases: TGCGCCAGCAGCCAACAGGGAAGGGGGTTCTCGTTCAATCAGCCCCAGCATTTT. It yields the protein CASSQQGRGFSFNQPQHF.

J is TRBJ2-7 and V is TRBV19, with D unclear. In germline, CDR1 is LNHDA, CDR2 SQIVND (reference sequence). This CDR3 is 13 amino acids long. The germline V and J ends were trimmed by 5 bases and 5 bases, with 13 bases remaining between them. This CDR3 reads CASSYRVYDEQYF. The CDR3 DNA sequence: TGTGCCAGTAGTTACCGGGTGTACGACGAGCAGTACTTC.

This clone was found once. The chain carries TRBV5-1 and TRBJ1-4, with D hard to call. Looked up from germline, CDR1 is SGHRS and CDR2 is YFSETQ. Trimming stripped 0 bases from V and 3 bases from J, with 9 bases between. CDR3 length: 15 residues. Here the CDR3 reads CASSLAADPNEKLFF. The CDR3 DNA is TGCGCCAGCAGCTTGGCCGCAGACCCTAATGAAAAACTGTTTTTT.

The chain combines TRBV6-5 with TRBJ2-7, with unresolved D. CDR3 length: 12 residues. The V and J ends lost 7 bases and 3 bases respectively, with 10 bases between them. CDR1 is MNHEY and CDR2 is SVGAGI in the germline V gene. This chain's CDR3 is CASTGRLYEQYF. CDR3 nucleotide sequence: TGTGCCAGCACCGGACGGCTCTACGAGCAGTACTTC.

The chain employs TRBV9 and TRBJ2-7; D unclear. The V and J ends lost 0 bases and 3 bases respectively, with 13 bases between them. Per germline, CDR1 SGDLS and CDR2 YYNGEE. The CDR3 runs 15 residues. The CDR3 DNA reads TGTGCCAGCAGCGTAGGGGAACCGGCACTCTACGAGCAGTACTTC. Protein product: CASSVGEPALYEQYF.

The V gene is TRBV11-2, the J gene TRBJ1-6; possible D gene TRBD1, 5 bases. This CDR3 spans 14 amino acids. Trimming pared 3 bases from V and 8 bases from J, leaving 11 bases between. Germline V lookup: CDR1 SGHAT, CDR2 FQNNGV. The CDR3 region has the DNA TGTGCCAGCAGCTTGAGGGACGGAGATTCACCCCTCCACTTT. Its protein product is CASSLRDGDSPLHF. Full variable domain (remainder filled in from reference TRBV11-2 and TRBJ1-6): EAGVAQSPRYKIIEKRQSVAFWCNPISGHATLYWYQQILGQGPKLLIQFQNNGVVDDSQLPKDRFSAERLKGVDSTLKIQPAKLEDSAVYLCASSLRDGDSPLHFGNGTRLTVT.

The rearrangement links TRBV5-4 to TRBJ2-7; D is unresolved. Germline CDR1 reads SGHNT; CDR2 reads YYREEE (reference sequence). CDR3 length equals 14 residues. Trimming stripped 0 bases from V and 7 bases from J, with 14 bases between. The CDR3 nucleotides read TGTGCCAGCAGCTTGGGGCTAGATATAGGGGAGCAGTACTTC. Residues: CASSLGLDIGEQYF.